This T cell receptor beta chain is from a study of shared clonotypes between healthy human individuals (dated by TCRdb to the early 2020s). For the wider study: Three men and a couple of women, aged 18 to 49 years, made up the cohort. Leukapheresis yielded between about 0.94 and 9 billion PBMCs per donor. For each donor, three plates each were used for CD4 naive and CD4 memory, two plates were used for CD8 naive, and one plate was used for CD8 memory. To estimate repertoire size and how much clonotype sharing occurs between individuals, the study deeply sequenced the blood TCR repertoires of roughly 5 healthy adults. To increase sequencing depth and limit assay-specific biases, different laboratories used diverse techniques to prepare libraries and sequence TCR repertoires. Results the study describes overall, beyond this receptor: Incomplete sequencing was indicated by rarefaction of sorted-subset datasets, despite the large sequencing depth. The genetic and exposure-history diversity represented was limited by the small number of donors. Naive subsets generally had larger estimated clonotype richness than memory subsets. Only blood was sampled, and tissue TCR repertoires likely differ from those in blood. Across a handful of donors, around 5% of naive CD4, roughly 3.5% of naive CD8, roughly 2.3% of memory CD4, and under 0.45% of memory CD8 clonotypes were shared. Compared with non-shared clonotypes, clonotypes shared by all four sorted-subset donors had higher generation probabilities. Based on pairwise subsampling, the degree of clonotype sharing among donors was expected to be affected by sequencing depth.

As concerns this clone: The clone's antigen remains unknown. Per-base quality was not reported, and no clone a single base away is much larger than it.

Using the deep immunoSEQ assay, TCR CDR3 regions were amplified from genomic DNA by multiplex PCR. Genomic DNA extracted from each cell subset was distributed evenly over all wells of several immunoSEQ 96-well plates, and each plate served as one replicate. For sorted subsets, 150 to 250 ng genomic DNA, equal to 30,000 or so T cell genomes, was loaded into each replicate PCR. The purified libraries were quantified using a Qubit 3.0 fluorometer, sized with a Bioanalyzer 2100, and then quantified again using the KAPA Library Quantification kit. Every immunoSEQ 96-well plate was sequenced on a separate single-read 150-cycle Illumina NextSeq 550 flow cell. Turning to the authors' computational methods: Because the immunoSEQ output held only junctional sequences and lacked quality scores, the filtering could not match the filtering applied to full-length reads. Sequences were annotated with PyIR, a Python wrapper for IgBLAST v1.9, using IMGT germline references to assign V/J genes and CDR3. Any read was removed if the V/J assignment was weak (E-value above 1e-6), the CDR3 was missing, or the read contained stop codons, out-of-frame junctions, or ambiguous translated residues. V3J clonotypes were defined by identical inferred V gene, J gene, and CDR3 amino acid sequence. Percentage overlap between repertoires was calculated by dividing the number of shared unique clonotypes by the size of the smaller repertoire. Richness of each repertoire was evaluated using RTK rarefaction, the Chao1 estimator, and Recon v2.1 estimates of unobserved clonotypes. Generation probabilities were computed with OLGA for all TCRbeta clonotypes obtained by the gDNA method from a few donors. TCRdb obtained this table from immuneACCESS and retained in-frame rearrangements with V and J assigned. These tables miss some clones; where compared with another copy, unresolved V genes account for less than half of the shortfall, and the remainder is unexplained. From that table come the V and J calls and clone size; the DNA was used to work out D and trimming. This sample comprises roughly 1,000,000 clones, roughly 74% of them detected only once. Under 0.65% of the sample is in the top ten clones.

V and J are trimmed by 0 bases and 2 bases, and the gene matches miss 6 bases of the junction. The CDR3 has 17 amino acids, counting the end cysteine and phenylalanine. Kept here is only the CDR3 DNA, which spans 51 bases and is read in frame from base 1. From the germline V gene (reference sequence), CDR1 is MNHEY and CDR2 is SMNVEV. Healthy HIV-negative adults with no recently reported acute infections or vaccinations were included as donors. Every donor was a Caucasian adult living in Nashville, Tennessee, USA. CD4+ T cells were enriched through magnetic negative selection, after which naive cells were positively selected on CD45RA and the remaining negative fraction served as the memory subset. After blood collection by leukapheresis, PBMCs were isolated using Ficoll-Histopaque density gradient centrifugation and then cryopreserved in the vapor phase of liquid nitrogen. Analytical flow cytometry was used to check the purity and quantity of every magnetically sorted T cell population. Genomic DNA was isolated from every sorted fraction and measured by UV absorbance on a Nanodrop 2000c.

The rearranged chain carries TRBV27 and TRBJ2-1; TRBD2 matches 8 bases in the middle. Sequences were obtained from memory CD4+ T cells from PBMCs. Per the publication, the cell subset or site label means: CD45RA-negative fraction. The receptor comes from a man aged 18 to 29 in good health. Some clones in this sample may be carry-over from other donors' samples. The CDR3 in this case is CASSLSGGRPPYNEQFF. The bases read TGTGCCAGCAGTTTATCAGGCGGGAGGCCTCCCTACAATGAGCAGTTCTTC.